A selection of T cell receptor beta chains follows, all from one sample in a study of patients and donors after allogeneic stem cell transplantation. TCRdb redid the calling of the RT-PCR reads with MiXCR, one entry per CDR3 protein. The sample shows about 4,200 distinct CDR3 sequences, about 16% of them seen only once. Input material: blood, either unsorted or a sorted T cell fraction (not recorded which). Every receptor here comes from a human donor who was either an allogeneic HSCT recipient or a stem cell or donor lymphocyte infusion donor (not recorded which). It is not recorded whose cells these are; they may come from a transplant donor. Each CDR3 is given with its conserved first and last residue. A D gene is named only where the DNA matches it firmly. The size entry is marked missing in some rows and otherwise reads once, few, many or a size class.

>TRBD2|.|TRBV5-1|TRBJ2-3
TGCGCCAGCAGCAGGACTAGCGGGGGGCGCACAGATACGCAGTATTTT
CASSRTSGGRTDTQYF
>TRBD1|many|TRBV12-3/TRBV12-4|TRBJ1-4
TGTGCCAGCAGTAGGTGGGGGACAGGGCATGAAAAACTGTTTTTT
CASSRWGTGHEKLFF
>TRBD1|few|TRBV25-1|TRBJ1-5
TGTGCCAGCGGACAGGGGTATCAGCCCCAGCATTTT
CASGQGYQPQHF
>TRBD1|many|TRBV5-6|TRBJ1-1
TGTGCCAGCAGCTTCTGGACAGGCTTGAACACTGAAGCTTTCTTT
CASSFWTGLNTEAFF
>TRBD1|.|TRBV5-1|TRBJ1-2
TGCGCCAGCAGCCTGGGACAGCGCTATTATGGCTACACCTTC
CASSLGQRYYGYTF
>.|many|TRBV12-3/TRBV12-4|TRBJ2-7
TGTGCCAGCAGTCCCCGGGCCAGGGGAGGCGAGCAGTACTTC
CASSPRARGGEQYF
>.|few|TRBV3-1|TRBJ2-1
TGTGCCAGCAGCCACCAGGGGAGCTCCTACAATGAGCAGTTCTTC
CASSHQGSSYNEQFF
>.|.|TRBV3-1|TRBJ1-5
TGTGCCAGCAGCCAGAGGAGCGGGAAAGGGCCCCAGCATTTT
CASSQRSGKGPQHF
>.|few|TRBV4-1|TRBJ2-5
TGCGCCAGCAGCCCAGGTTATAGGACGAAGACCCAGTACTTC
CASSPGYRTKTQYF
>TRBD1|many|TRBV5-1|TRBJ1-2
TGCGCCAGCAGCAGGGGACAGCTTAACTATGGCTACACCTTC
CASSRGQLNYGYTF
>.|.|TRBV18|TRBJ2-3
TGTGCCAGCTCACCACGGGCGGGATGGTCCTCAGATACGCAGTATTTT
CASSPRAGWSSDTQYF
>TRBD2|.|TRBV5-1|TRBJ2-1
TGCGCCAGCAGCTTGTCACGACTAGCGGGAAGGGAGCAGTTCTTC
CASSLSRLAGREQFF
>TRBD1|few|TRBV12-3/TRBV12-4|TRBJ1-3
TGTGCCAGCAGTCGAGACAGGGGGTCGAGAAACACCATATATTTT
CASSRDRGSRNTIYF
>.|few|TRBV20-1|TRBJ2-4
TGCAGTGCTAGTATGACAGCCAAAAACATTCAGTACTTC
CSASMTAKNIQYF
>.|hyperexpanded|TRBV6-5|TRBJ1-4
TGTGCCAGCAGTCGGGGACGAGGAAATGAAAAACTGTTTTTT
CASSRGRGNEKLFF
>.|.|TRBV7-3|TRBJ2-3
TGTGCCAGCAGCTCTAGGAACAAAGATACGCAGTATTTT
CASSSRNKDTQYF
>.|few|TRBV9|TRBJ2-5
TGTGCCAGCAGCGGCCGCAGGGGGACCCAGTACTTC
CASSGRRGTQYF
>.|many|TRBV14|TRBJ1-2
TGTGCCAGCAGCCGGATCTGGTCCGGCTACACCTTC
CASSRIWSGYTF
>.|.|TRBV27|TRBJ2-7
TGTGCCAGCAGTTTAGGGACAACCTGTTGGCGGGAGAGCTACGAGCAGTACTTC
CASSLGTTCWRESYEQYF
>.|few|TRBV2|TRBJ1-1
TGTGCCAGCAGCCTAGGGACACTCAGGACTGAAGCTTTCTTT
CASSLGTLRTEAFF
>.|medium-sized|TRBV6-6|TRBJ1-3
TGTGCCAGCAGTCAGACAGCGACCTCTGGAAACACCATATATTTT
CASSQTATSGNTIYF
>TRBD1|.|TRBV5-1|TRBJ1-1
TGCGCCAGCAGCCACAGACAGGGGGCCACTGAAGCTTTCTTT
CASSHRQGATEAFF
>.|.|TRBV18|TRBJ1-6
TGTGCCAGCTCACAAGACAGTTCACCCCTCCACTTT
CASSQDSSPLHF
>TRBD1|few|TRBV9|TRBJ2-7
TGTGCCAGCAGCGTAGGAGGGACAGGGAATTACGAGCAGTACTTC
CASSVGGTGNYEQYF
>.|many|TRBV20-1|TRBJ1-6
TGCAGTGCTAGACAGGTTTATAATTCACCCCTCCACTTT
CSARQVYNSPLHF
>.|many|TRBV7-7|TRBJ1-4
TGTGCTAGCAGCTTAGCGCCGGGAAGGAATGAAAAACTGTTTTTT
CASSLAPGRNEKLFF
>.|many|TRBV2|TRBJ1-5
TGTGCCAGCAGTGGTGTGAATCAGCCCCAGCATTTT
CASSGVNQPQHF
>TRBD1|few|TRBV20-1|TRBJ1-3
TGCAGTGCTAGATTTCGGGACAGGATTTCTGGAAACACCATATATTTT
CSARFRDRISGNTIYF
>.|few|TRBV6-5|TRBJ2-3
TGTGCCAGCAGTTCCGGGCCAGATACGCAGTATTTT
CASSSGPDTQYF
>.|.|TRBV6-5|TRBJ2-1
TGTGCCAGCAGTAGACAGGGAGCGGGTGGGCAGTTCTTC
CASSRQGAGGQFF
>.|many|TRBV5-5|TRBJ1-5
TGTGCCAGCAGCTTGGACGAGGGGGGCTATCAGCCCCAGCATTTT
CASSLDEGGYQPQHF
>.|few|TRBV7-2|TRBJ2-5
TGTGCCAGCAGCTTAGGCGGGACGCGACAAGAGACCCAGTACTTC
CASSLGGTRQETQYF
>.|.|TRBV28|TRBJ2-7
TGTGCCAGCAGTTTATTCTCCCGGACAGTCTTCTCCGGGCAGTACTTC
CASSLFSRTVFSGQYF
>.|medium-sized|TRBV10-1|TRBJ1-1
TGCGCCAGCAGTGAAAGCAGGCGGGGCTCTGAAGCTTTCTTT
CASSESRRGSEAFF
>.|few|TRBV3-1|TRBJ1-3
TGTGCCAGCAGCCCCCGGACAGCCTCTGGAAACACCATATATTTT
CASSPRTASGNTIYF
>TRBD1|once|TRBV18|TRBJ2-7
TGTGCCAGCTCACTCCTCACTCCCGGGACAGCCTACGAGCAGTACTTC
CASSLLTPGTAYEQYF
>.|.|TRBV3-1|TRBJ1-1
TGTGCCAGCAGCCCCTTTGGAGGGGCAAGGTGGAGGAACACTGAAGCTTTCTTT
CASSPFGGARWRNTEAFF
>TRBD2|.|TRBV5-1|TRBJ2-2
TGCGCCAGCAGCTTGGTTGTGGCCACTAGCGGGGCGAACACCGGGGAGCTGTTTTTT
CASSLVVATSGANTGELFF
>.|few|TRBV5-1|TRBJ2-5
TGCGCCAGCAGCTTGAGCGGACAGCGGGAGACCCAGTACTTC
CASSLSGQRETQYF
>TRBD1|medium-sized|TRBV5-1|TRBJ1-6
TGCGCCAGCAGCTTGGGACAGGGGGCGCTTTCACCCCTCCACTTT
CASSLGQGALSPLHF
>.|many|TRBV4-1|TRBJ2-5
TGCGCCAGCAGCAGGGTGGGCGAGACCCAGTACTTC
CASSRVGETQYF
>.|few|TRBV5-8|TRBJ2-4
TGTGCCAGCAGTAACCGGGATTCAAACATTCAGTACTTC
CASSNRDSNIQYF